The rows below give T cell receptor beta chains drawn from one sample of a study of cytomegalovirus exposure and HLA in healthy donors. The method was immunoSEQ multiplex PCR; TCRdb's version includes in-frame clones alone and lacks a portion of them. The sample contains 200,000 to 250,000 clones, less than 85% of which appear only once. The specimen sequenced was PBMCs. These receptors all stem from a woman between 18 and 29 years old in good health and CMV-seronegative. The CDR3 runs from the conserved cysteine through the conserved F or W. The order of the fields is J gene, V gene, CDR3 length, CDR3 protein.

j_gene: TRBJ2-1
v_gene: TRBV6-5
len: 16
CDR3aa: CASSYSGTAGRNEQFF

j_gene: TRBJ2-3
v_gene: TRBV15
len: 16
CDR3aa: CATSRRLAGAGDTQYF

j_gene: TRBJ2-1
v_gene: TRBV6-4
len: 16
CDR3aa: CASSDSPGAPYNEQFF

j_gene: TRBJ2-1
v_gene: TRBV13
len: 17
CDR3aa: CASSGQLAGGLYNEQFF

j_gene: TRBJ2-3
v_gene: TRBV5-3
len: 16
CDR3aa: CARSRGTSGAPDTQYF

j_gene: TRBJ2-1
v_gene: TRBV5-6
len: 15
CDR3aa: CASSEGPSSYNEQFF

j_gene: TRBJ1-3
v_gene: TRBV6-6
len: 15
CDR3aa: CASSGTHGSGNTIYF

j_gene: TRBJ1-1
v_gene: TRBV2
len: 13
CDR3aa: CARARDTNTEAFF

j_gene: TRBJ2-3
v_gene: TRBV28
len: 16
CDR3aa: CASSPHRATSTDTQYF

j_gene: TRBJ1-4
v_gene: TRBV7-9
len: 14
CDR3aa: CASSLGQGFEKLFF

j_gene: TRBJ2-7
v_gene: TRBV27
len: 18
CDR3aa: CASSLDTSTAGAYYEQYF

j_gene: TRBJ2-2
v_gene: TRBV27
len: 15
CDR3aa: CASSLAVEWSGELFF

j_gene: TRBJ2-5
v_gene: TRBV5-6
len: 16
CDR3aa: CASSLALTRAGETQYF

j_gene: TRBJ2-7
v_gene: TRBV7-9
len: 14
CDR3aa: CASSPWGSGNEQYF

j_gene: TRBJ2-1
v_gene: TRBV2
len: 15
CDR3aa: CASSYRTGAVNEQFF

j_gene: TRBJ2-7
v_gene: TRBV7-7
len: 16
CDR3aa: CASSLGRREPHYEQYF

j_gene: TRBJ2-7
v_gene: TRBV27
len: 14
CDR3aa: CASSRTSGGYEQYF

j_gene: TRBJ2-2
v_gene: TRBV7-7
len: 13
CDR3aa: CASSFDNTGELFF

j_gene: TRBJ1-1
v_gene: TRBV18
len: 15
CDR3aa: CASSQDRNKNTEAFF

j_gene: TRBJ2-3
v_gene: TRBV25-1
len: 12
CDR3aa: CASSEYTDTQYF

j_gene: TRBJ2-7
v_gene: TRBV5-1
len: 14
CDR3aa: CASSFPGLDYEQYF

j_gene: TRBJ1-2
v_gene: TRBV10-3
len: 13
CDR3aa: CAIRSGRLYGYTF

j_gene: TRBJ1-4
v_gene: TRBV7-2
len: 16
CDR3aa: CASSLMGTTTNEKLFF

j_gene: TRBJ1-2
v_gene: TRBV11-2
len: 12
CDR3aa: CASEDGGYGYTF

j_gene: TRBJ1-1
v_gene: TRBV2
len: 15
CDR3aa: CASSEERTGGTEAFF

j_gene: TRBJ2-7
v_gene: TRBV18
len: 13
CDR3aa: CASSSGSSYEQYF

j_gene: TRBJ2-2
v_gene: TRBV5-1
len: 15
CDR3aa: CASRRDRPNTGELFF

j_gene: TRBJ1-2
v_gene: TRBV29-1
len: 12
CDR3aa: CSVGADNYGYTF

j_gene: TRBJ2-5
v_gene: TRBV30
len: 11
CDR3aa: CAWSAQETQYF

j_gene: TRBJ2-7
v_gene: TRBV21-1
len: 12
CDR3aa: CARKPSSYEQYF

j_gene: TRBJ2-3
v_gene: TRBV28
len: 12
CDR3aa: CASSPRQGKPYF

j_gene: TRBJ1-2
v_gene: TRBV10-2
len: 11
CDR3aa: CASGGVPGYTF

j_gene: TRBJ1-1
v_gene: TRBV4-1
len: 19
CDR3aa: CASSRAMGRRDHEDTEAFF

j_gene: TRBJ1-2
v_gene: TRBV9
len: 9
CDR3aa: CASSVRHTF

j_gene: TRBJ2-7
v_gene: TRBV30
len: 18
CDR3aa: CAWSRLAGGPIYSYEQYF

j_gene: TRBJ2-2
v_gene: TRBV6-5
len: 15
CDR3aa: CASSYSQGPVGELFF

j_gene: TRBJ1-1
v_gene: TRBV5-1
len: 16
CDR3aa: CASSFQGAGVNTEAFF

j_gene: TRBJ2-2
v_gene: TRBV5-1
len: 13
CDR3aa: CASSPLGVGELFF

j_gene: TRBJ2-3
v_gene: TRBV4-1
len: 15
CDR3aa: CASSQDSRDADTQYF

j_gene: TRBJ2-7
v_gene: TRBV6-6
len: 13
CDR3aa: CASSYPLSGEQYF

j_gene: TRBJ1-4
v_gene: TRBV2
len: 14
CDR3aa: CASSLGAKGEKLFF

j_gene: TRBJ1-1
v_gene: TRBV13
len: 15
CDR3aa: CASSLGGTPNTEAFF

j_gene: TRBJ1-2
v_gene: TRBV5-1
len: 12
CDR3aa: CASSRPGSGYTF

j_gene: TRBJ2-7
v_gene: TRBV15
len: 14
CDR3aa: CATSGRRDAYEQYF

j_gene: TRBJ1-6
v_gene: TRBV4-1
len: 12
CDR3aa: CASSLTPGPLHF

j_gene: TRBJ2-5
v_gene: TRBV10-3
len: 13
CDR3aa: CAIRQGLQETQYF

j_gene: TRBJ2-2
v_gene: TRBV15
len: 15
CDR3aa: CATSRDGQDTGELFF

j_gene: TRBJ2-4
v_gene: TRBV25-1
len: 14
CDR3aa: CASSEGGARSIQYF

j_gene: TRBJ1-3
v_gene: TRBV2
len: 13
CDR3aa: CASGRDSGNTIYF

j_gene: TRBJ1-5
v_gene: TRBV5-6
len: 13
CDR3aa: CASSAGGNQPQHF

j_gene: TRBJ2-6
v_gene: TRBV7-2
len: 15
CDR3aa: CASSLVGSGANVLTF

j_gene: TRBJ2-5
v_gene: TRBV2
len: 12
CDR3aa: CASRADVETQYF

j_gene: TRBJ1-1
v_gene: TRBV28
len: 15
CDR3aa: CASSMRGGWNTEAFF

j_gene: TRBJ1-1
v_gene: TRBV18
len: 15
CDR3aa: CASSQGVGVNTEAFF

j_gene: TRBJ2-1
v_gene: TRBV5-1
len: 14
CDR3aa: CASSPQGHHNEQFF

j_gene: TRBJ2-7
v_gene: TRBV29-1
len: 14
CDR3aa: CSVQSGTPFYEQYF

j_gene: TRBJ1-2
v_gene: TRBV11-2
len: 15
CDR3aa: CASSSPRGGWHGYTF

j_gene: TRBJ2-3
v_gene: TRBV6-5
len: 12
CDR3aa: CASSGDLNTQYF

j_gene: TRBJ1-1
v_gene: TRBV10-3
len: 14
CDR3aa: CAISELFGNTEAFF